These T cell receptor beta chains were read from a single sample in a study of CD8 T cells in Susac syndrome. TCRdb re-called the immunoSEQ multiplex PCR reads with MiXCR, one entry per CDR3 protein. The sample has 170,000 or so distinct CDR3 sequences, just under 95% seen once; the top ten hold 0.099%. The sample consisted of CD4+ T cells from PBMCs. These receptors all stem from a human donor with Susac syndrome. CDR3s include the opening cysteine and the closing phenylalanine or tryptophan. A D gene is named only where the DNA matches it firmly. Part of the rows lack a size; the others show once, few, many or a class for expanded clones.

CDR3 protein	CDR3 DNA	V gene	clone size	D gene	J gene
CASSSQGMSGNTIYF	TGTGCCAGCAGTTCCCAGGGCATGTCCGGAAACACCATATATTTT	TRBV6-5	-	-	TRBJ1-3
CASSLPGQGGEKLFF	TGTGCCAGCAGCTTACCGGGACAGGGAGGTGAAAAACTGTTTTTT	TRBV5-4	-	TRBD1	TRBJ1-4
CASGNSGGRTGELFF	TGTGCCAGCGGAAACTCGGGGGGGCGAACCGGGGAGCTGTTTTTT	TRBV6-6	-	TRBD2	TRBJ2-2
CASRTSGRVTGELFF	TGTGCCAGCCGTACTAGCGGGAGGGTCACCGGGGAGCTGTTTTTT	TRBV28	-	TRBD2	TRBJ2-2
CASSAGTATNYGYTF	TGTGCCAGTAGTGCCGGGACAGCCACTAACTATGGCTACACCTTC	TRBV19	-	TRBD1	TRBJ1-2
CASSSRTSGSYEQYF	TGTGCCAGCAGTTCTAGGACTAGCGGGAGCTACGAGCAGTACTTC	TRBV27	-	TRBD2	TRBJ2-7
CASSPNPTTETQYF	TGTGCCAGCAGTCCGAATCCGACTACGGAGACCCAGTACTTC	TRBV12-3/TRBV12-4	-	-	TRBJ2-5
CASSFSDTQYF	TGTGCCAGCAGTTTTTCGGATACGCAGTATTTT	TRBV12-3/TRBV12-4	-	-	TRBJ2-3
CASRVTGSYGYTF	TGTGCCAGTCGAGTTACAGGATCCTATGGCTACACCTTC	TRBV27	-	-	TRBJ1-2
CASSLGGGIQYF	TGTGCCAGCAGTTTAGGGGGAGGCATTCAGTACTTC	TRBV28	-	-	TRBJ2-4
CSPAMTGGRADTQYF	TGCAGTCCGGCGATGACGGGGGGAAGGGCAGATACGCAGTATTTT	TRBV20-1	once	TRBD2	TRBJ2-3
CSARPLQLNEKLFF	TGCAGTGCTAGGCCCCTTCAGCTTAATGAAAAACTGTTTTTT	TRBV20-1	-	-	TRBJ1-4
CSARGRGLETQYF	TGCAGTGCTAGGGGACGGGGGTTGGAGACCCAGTACTTC	TRBV20-1	-	-	TRBJ2-5
CASSQGRGGNEKLFF	TGCGCCAGCAGCCAAGGAAGGGGAGGCAATGAAAAACTGTTTTTT	TRBV4-3	few	-	TRBJ1-4
CSVRDRSTDTQYF	TGCAGCGTTAGGGACAGGAGCACAGATACGCAGTATTTT	TRBV29-1	-	TRBD1	TRBJ2-3
CASSFDLDTEAFF	TGTGCCAGCAGCTTTGACCTGGACACTGAAGCTTTCTTT	TRBV7-9	-	-	TRBJ1-1
CASSQTRQSYEQYF	TGTGCCAGCAGCCAGACCCGACAGTCCTACGAGCAGTACTTC	TRBV3-1	-	-	TRBJ2-7
CASSQVATGGRRIYGYTF	TGTGCCAGCAGCCAAGTGGCCACAGGGGGCCGGCGAATCTATGGCTACACCTTC	TRBV3-1	-	TRBD1	TRBJ1-2
CAISEDPTYEQYF	TGTGCCATCAGTGAGGACCCAACCTACGAGCAGTACTTC	TRBV10-3	-	-	TRBJ2-7
CSARSPTGSSTDTQYF	TGCAGTGCTAGGAGTCCAACGGGGTCTAGCACAGATACGCAGTATTTT	TRBV20-1	-	-	TRBJ2-3
CASSYLAGGFYEQYF	TGTGCCAGCAGTTACCTGGCGGGAGGGTTCTACGAGCAGTACTTC	TRBV6-6	-	TRBD2	TRBJ2-7
CASSLRGKYVDTQYF	TGTGCCAGCAGCCTCCGGGGGAAGTATGTAGATACGCAGTATTTT	TRBV5-4	-	-	TRBJ2-3
CATSDFGAYNEQFF	TGTGCCACCAGTGATTTCGGGGCTTACAATGAGCAGTTCTTC	TRBV24-1	-	-	TRBJ2-1
CASSPLLAGTGELFF	TGTGCCAGCAGCCCCCTATTAGCAGGCACCGGGGAGCTGTTTTTT	TRBV7-2	-	-	TRBJ2-2
CASSQRGQGRNYGYTF	TGCGCCAGCAGTCAAAGGGGACAGGGGCGGAACTATGGCTACACCTTC	TRBV23-1	-	TRBD1	TRBJ1-2
CAISEGLAGGDTQYF	TGTGCCATCAGTGAAGGTCTAGCGGGGGGAGATACGCAGTATTTT	TRBV10-3	-	TRBD2	TRBJ2-3
CAWSVWGAQPQHF	TGTGCCTGGAGTGTATGGGGGGCCCAGCCCCAGCATTTT	TRBV30	-	-	TRBJ1-5
CASSLSGTTYEQYF	TGTGCCAGCAGCTTAAGCGGGACCACTTACGAGCAGTACTTC	TRBV5-6	-	TRBD2	TRBJ2-7
CASSSTGLQEKLFF	TGTGCCAGCAGTTCAACAGGGCTACAGGAAAAACTGTTTTTT	TRBV27	-	-	TRBJ1-4
CASSAGQGTEQFF	TGCGCCAGCAGCGCGGGACAGGGGACTGAGCAGTTCTTC	TRBV5-1	-	TRBD1	TRBJ2-1
CSVRQPDTDTQYF	TGCAGCGTTCGACAGCCCGATACAGATACGCAGTATTTT	TRBV29-1	-	-	TRBJ2-3
CASSHEGQGGGELFF	TGCGCCAGCAGCCATGAGGGACAGGGCGGCGGGGAGCTGTTTTTT	TRBV4-1	-	TRBD1	TRBJ2-2
CASSNRRDGRETQYF	TGTGCCAGCAGTAACCGCCGGGATGGCAGGGAGACCCAGTACTTC	TRBV6-2/TRBV6-3	-	-	TRBJ2-5
CASKLGTLANYGYTF	TGTGCCAGCAAACTAGGGACACTGGCTAACTATGGCTACACCTTC	TRBV2	-	-	TRBJ1-2
CSVKRVLSTEAFF	TGCAGCGTGAAGCGGGTCTTAAGCACTGAAGCTTTCTTT	TRBV29-1	-	-	TRBJ1-1
CASSLGANEKLFF	TGTGCCAGCAGTTTAGGGGCCAATGAAAAACTGTTTTTT	TRBV12-3/TRBV12-4	few	-	TRBJ1-4